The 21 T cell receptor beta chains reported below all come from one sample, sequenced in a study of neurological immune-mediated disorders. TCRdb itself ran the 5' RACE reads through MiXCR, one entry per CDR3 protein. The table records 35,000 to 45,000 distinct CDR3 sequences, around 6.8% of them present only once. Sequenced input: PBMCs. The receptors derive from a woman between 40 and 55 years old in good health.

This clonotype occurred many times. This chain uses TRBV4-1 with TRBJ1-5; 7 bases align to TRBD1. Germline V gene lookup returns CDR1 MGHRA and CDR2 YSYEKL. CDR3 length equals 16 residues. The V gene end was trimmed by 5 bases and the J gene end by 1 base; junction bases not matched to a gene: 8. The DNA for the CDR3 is TGCGCCAGCAGCTTACAGGGGAGAGGGAGCAATCAGCCCCAGCATTTT. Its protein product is CASSLQGRGSNQPQHF.

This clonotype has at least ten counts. The CDR3 sequence is CAISESFRGLGEKLFF. Written as DNA, the CDR3 is TGTGCCATCAGTGAGTCCTTCAGGGGTCTGGGTGAAAAACTGTTTTTT. The rearrangement uses TRBV10-3 and TRBJ1-4; possibly TRBD1 for D (6 bases). CDR1 and CDR2 from the germline V gene are ENHRY and SYGVKD. This CDR3 region has 16 residues. V was pared by 0 bases and J by 7 bases, with 15 bases between.

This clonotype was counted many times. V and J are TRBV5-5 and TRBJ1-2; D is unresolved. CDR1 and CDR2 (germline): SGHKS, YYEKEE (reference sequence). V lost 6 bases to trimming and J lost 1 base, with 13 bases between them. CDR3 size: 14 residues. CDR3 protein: CASTPEMDNYGYTF. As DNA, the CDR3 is TGTGCCAGCACCCCAGAAATGGATAACTATGGCTACACCTTC.

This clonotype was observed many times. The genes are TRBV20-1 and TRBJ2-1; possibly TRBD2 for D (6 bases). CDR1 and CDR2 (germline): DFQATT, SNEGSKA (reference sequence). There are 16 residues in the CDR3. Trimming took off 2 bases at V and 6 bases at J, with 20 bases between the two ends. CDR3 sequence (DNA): TGCAGTGCTAGACCCCTAGGGCTAGCGAGACTCAATGAGCAGTTCTTC. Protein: CSARPLGLARLNEQFF.

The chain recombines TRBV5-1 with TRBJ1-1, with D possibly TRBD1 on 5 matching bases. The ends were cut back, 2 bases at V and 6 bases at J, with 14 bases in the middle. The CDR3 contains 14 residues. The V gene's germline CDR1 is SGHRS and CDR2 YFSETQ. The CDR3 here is CASSFLPGGSEAFF. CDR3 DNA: TGCGCCAGCAGCTTCCTACCGGGGGGGTCTGAAGCTTTCTTT.

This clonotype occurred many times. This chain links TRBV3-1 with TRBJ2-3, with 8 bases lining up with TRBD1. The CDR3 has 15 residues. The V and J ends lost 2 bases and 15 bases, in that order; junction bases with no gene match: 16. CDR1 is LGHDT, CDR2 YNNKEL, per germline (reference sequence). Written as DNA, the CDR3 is TGTGCCAGCAGCCAAACCACTCAGGGGGCCATTTCACAATATTTT. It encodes CASSQTTQGAISQYF.

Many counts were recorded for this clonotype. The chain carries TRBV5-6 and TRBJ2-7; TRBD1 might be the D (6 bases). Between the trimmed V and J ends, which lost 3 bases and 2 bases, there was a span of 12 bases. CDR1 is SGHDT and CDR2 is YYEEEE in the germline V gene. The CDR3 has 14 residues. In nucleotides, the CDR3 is TGTGCCAGCAGCTCCGGACAGAGCCCCTACGAGCAGTACGTC. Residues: CASSSGQSPYEQYV.

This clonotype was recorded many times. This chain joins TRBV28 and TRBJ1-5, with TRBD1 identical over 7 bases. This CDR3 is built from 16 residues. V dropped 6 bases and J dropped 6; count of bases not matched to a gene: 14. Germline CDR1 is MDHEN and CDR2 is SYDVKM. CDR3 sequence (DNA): TGTGCCAGCAGCCCTCTGGAGGGGGCGCGGGGTCAGCCCCAGCATTTT. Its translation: CASSPLEGARGQPQHF.

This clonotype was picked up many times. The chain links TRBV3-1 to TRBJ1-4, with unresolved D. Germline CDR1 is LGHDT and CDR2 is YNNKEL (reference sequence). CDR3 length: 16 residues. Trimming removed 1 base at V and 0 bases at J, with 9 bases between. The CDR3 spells CASSQGLSATNEKLFF. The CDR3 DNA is TGTGCCAGCAGCCAAGGGCTCAGCGCAACTAATGAAAAACTGTTTTTT.

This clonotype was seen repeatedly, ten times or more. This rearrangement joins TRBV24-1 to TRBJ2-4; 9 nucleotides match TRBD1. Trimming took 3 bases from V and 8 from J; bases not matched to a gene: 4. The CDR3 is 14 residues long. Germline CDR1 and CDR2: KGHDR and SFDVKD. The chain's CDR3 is CATSDRTGADIQYF. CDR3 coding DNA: TGTGCCACCAGTGATAGGACAGGGGCGGACATTCAGTACTTC.

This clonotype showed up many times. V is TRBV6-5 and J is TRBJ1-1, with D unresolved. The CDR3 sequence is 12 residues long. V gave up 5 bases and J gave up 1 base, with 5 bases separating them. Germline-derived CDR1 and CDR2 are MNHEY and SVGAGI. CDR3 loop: CASSGRNTEAFF. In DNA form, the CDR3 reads TGTGCCAGCAGTGGGAGGAACACTGAAGCTTTCTTT.

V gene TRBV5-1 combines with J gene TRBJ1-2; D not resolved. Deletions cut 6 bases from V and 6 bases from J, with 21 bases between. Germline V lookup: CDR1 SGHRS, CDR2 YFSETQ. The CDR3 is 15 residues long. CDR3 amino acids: CASKMSEWALNGYTF. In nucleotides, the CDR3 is TGCGCCAGCAAGATGTCCGAGTGGGCCCTGAATGGCTACACCTTC.

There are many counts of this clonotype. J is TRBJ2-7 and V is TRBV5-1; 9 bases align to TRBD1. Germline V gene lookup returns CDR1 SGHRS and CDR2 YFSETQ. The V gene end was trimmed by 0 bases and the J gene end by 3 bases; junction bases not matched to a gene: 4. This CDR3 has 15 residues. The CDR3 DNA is TGCGCCAGCAGCTTGGGGCGACAGGGGGTCTACGAGCAGTACTTC. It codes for CASSLGRQGVYEQYF.

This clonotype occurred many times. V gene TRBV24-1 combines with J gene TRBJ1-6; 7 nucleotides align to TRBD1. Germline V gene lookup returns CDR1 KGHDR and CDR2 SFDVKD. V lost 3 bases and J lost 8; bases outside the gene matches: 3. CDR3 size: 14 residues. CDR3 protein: CATSDPRGYSPLHF. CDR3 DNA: TGTGCCACCAGTGATCCCAGGGGGTATTCACCCCTCCACTTT.

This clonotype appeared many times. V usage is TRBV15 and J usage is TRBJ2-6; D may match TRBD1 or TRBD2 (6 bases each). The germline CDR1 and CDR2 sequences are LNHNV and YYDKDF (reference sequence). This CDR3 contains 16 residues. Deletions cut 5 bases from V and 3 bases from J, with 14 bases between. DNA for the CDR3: TGTGCCACCAGCGGGGGGCAGTTTGTTGGGGCCAACGTCCTGACTTTC. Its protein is CATSGGQFVGANVLTF.

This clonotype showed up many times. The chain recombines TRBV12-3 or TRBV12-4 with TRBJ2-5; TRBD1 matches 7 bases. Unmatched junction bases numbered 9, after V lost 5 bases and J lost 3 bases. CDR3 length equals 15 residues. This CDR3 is CASSIPGTVKETQYF. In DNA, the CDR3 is TGTGCCAGCAGTATCCCCGGGACAGTCAAAGAGACCCAGTACTTC.

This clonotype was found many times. The CDR3: CASSKGGAGTGELFF. The CDR3 nucleotides read TGTGCCAGCAGCAAAGGCGGGGCGGGGACCGGGGAGCTGTTTTTT. The chain recombines TRBV21-1 with TRBJ2-2; the table's D call, TRBD1, has no DNA check behind it. TRBV21-1 is reported as a pseudogene. The CDR3 sequence is 15 residues long.

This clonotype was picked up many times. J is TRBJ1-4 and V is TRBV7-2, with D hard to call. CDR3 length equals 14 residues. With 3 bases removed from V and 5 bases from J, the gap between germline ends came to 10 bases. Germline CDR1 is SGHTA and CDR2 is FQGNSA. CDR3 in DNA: TGTGCCAGCAGCTTTTCAATTTCGAATGAAAAACTGTTTTTT. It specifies CASSFSISNEKLFF.

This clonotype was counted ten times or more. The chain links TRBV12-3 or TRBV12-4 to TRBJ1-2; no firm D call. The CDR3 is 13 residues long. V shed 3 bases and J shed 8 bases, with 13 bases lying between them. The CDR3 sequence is CASSFAGSRGYTF. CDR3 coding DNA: TGTGCCAGCAGTTTCGCGGGGTCACGGGGCTACACCTTC.

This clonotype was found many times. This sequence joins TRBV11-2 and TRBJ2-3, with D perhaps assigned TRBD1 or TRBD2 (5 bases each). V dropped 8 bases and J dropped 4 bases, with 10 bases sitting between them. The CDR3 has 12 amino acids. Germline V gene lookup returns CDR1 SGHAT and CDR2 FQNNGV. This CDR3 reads CASRLGADTQYF. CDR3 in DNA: TGTGCCAGCCGCCTGGGGGCAGATACGCAGTATTTT. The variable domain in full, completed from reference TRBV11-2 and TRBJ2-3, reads EAGVAQSPRYKIIEKRQSVAFWCNPISGHATLYWYQQILGQGPKLLIQFQNNGVVDDSQLPKDRFSAERLKGVDSTLKIQPAKLEDSAVYLCASRLGADTQYFGPGTRLTVL.

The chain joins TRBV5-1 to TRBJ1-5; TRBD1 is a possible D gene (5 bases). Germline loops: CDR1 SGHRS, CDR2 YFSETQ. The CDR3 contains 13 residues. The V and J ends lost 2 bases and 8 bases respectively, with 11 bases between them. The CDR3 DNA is TGCGCCAGCAGCTTCGAGGGGATGGAGCCCCAGCATTTT. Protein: CASSFEGMEPQHF.